These T cell receptor beta chains were read from a single sample in a study of high-grade serous ovarian cancer treatment subgroups. Some clones are missing from TCRdb's copy, which holds only in-frame ones; the method was immunoSEQ multiplex PCR. The repertoire consists of about 7,100 clones, with 75% to 80% occurring once and the leading ten covering about 5%. Sequenced sample: tumor tissue. All receptors come from a human donor with high-grade serous ovarian cancer. The CDR3 runs from the conserved cysteine through the conserved F or W. A D gene is named only where the DNA matches it firmly. Only part of the rows carry a size: once, few, many, or a class if the clone is expanded.

abundance: once; d_gene: .; len: 14; v_gene: TRBV10-2; j_gene: TRBJ2-7; CDR3aa: CASSLGRRRYEQYF; CDR3nt: TGCGCCAGCAGTCTAGGACGGCGACGCTACGAGCAGTACTTC
abundance: .; d_gene: .; len: 13; v_gene: TRBV5-4; j_gene: TRBJ2-1; CDR3aa: CASSLSRYNEQFF; CDR3nt: TGTGCCAGCAGCTTAAGCCGGTACAATGAGCAGTTCTTC
abundance: few; d_gene: TRBD2; len: 16; v_gene: TRBV6-1; j_gene: TRBJ2-3; CDR3aa: CASSEAGGGATDTQYF; CDR3nt: TGTGCCAGCAGTGAAGCGGGCGGGGGGGCCACAGATACGCAGTATTTT
abundance: few; d_gene: TRBD1; len: 15; v_gene: TRBV10-1; j_gene: TRBJ1-1; CDR3aa: CASSDEGATVTEAFF; CDR3nt: TGCGCCAGCAGTGATGAGGGGGCGACGGTCACTGAAGCTTTCTTT
abundance: once; d_gene: TRBD1; len: 15; v_gene: TRBV9; j_gene: TRBJ2-1; CDR3aa: CASSPGTGQYNEQFF; CDR3nt: TGTGCCAGCAGCCCAGGGACAGGGCAGTACAATGAGCAGTTCTTC
abundance: .; d_gene: TRBD2; len: 18; v_gene: TRBV4-1; j_gene: TRBJ2-3; CDR3aa: CASSQDGAGGGRGDTQYF; CDR3nt: TGCGCCAGCAGCCAAGATGGAGCTGGCGGGGGGCGGGGAGATACGCAGTATTTT
abundance: .; d_gene: .; len: 15; v_gene: TRBV7-2; j_gene: TRBJ1-6; CDR3aa: CASSLAGRGTSPLHF; CDR3nt: TGTGCCAGCAGCTTAGCGGGCAGGGGCACTTCACCCCTCCACTTT
abundance: .; d_gene: TRBD1; len: 16; v_gene: TRBV7-3; j_gene: TRBJ2-6; CDR3aa: CASSLGTGVGANVLTF; CDR3nt: TGTGCCAGCAGCTTAGGGACAGGGGTCGGGGCCAACGTCCTGACTTTC
abundance: .; d_gene: .; len: 12; v_gene: TRBV2; j_gene: TRBJ1-1; CDR3aa: CASVWGWAEAFF; CDR3nt: TGTGCCAGCGTCTGGGGCTGGGCTGAAGCTTTCTTT
abundance: .; d_gene: TRBD2; len: 16; v_gene: TRBV5-1; j_gene: TRBJ2-1; CDR3aa: CASSSPGLAGGNEQFF; CDR3nt: TGCGCCAGCAGCTCGCCGGGACTAGCGGGGGGCAATGAGCAGTTCTTC